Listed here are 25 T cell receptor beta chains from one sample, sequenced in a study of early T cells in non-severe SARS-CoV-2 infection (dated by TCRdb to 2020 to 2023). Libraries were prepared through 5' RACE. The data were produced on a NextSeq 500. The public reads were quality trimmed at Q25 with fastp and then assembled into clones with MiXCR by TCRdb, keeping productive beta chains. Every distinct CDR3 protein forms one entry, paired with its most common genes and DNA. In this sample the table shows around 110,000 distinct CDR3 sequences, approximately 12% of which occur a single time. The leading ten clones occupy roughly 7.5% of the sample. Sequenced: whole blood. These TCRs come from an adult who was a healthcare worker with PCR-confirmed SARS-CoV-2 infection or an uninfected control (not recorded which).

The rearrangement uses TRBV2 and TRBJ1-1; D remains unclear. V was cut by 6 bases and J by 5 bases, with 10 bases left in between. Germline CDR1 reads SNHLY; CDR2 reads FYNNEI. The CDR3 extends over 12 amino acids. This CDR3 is CASSTAGTEAFF. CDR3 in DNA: TGTGCCAGCAGCACCGCCGGGACTGAAGCTTTCTTT.

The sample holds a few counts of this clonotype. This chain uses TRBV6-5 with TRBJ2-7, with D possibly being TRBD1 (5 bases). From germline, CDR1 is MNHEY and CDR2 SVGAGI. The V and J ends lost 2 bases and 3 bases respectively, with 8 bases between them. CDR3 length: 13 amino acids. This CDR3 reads CASSYDRGYEQYF. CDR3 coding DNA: TGTGCCAGCAGTTACGACAGAGGCTACGAGCAGTACTTC.

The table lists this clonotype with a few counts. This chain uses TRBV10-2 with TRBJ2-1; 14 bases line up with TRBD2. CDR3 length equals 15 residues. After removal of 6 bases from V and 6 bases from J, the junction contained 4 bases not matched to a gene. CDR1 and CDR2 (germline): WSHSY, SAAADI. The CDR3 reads CASRGLAGGFNEQFF. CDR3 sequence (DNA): TGCGCCAGCAGAGGACTAGCGGGAGGATTCAATGAGCAGTTCTTC.

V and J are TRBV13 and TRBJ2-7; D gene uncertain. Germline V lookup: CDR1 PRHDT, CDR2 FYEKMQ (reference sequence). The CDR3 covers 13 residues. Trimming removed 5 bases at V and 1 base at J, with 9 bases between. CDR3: CASSQDRSYEQYF. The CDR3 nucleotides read TGTGCCAGCAGCCAGGACCGGTCCTACGAGCAGTACTTC.

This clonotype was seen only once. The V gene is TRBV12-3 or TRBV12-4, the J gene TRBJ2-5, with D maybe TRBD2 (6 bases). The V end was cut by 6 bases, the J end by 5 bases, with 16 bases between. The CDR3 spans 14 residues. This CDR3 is CASSPELAGETQYF. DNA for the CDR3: TGTGCCAGCAGCCCCGAACTAGCTGGGGAGACCCAGTACTTC.

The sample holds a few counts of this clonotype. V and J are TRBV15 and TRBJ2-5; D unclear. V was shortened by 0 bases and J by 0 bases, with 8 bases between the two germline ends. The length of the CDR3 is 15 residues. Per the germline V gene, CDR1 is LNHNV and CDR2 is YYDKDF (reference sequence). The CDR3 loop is CATSRDLGHQETQYF. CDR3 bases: TGTGCCACCAGCAGAGATCTAGGCCACCAAGAGACCCAGTACTTC.

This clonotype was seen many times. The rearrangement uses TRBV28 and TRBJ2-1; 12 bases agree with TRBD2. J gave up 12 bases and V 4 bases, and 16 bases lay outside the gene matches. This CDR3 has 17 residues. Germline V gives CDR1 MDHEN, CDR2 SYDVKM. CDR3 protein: CASSSVPSTSGSWGQFF. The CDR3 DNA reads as TGTGCCAGCAGTTCCGTCCCGTCGACTAGCGGGAGCTGGGGGCAGTTCTTC.

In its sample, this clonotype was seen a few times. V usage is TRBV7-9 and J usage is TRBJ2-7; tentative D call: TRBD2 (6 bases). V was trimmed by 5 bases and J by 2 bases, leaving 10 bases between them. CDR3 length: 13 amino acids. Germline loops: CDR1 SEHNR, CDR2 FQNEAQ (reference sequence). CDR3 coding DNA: TGTGCCAGCAGCCCCGGGAGTCCCTACGAGCAGTACTTC. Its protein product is CASSPGSPYEQYF.

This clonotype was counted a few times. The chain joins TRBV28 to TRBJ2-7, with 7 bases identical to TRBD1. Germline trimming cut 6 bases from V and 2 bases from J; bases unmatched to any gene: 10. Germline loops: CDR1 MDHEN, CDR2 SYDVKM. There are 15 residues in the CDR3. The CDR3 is CASRRSGTVTYEQYF. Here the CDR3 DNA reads TGTGCCAGCAGGCGTTCCGGGACAGTAACCTACGAGCAGTACTTC.

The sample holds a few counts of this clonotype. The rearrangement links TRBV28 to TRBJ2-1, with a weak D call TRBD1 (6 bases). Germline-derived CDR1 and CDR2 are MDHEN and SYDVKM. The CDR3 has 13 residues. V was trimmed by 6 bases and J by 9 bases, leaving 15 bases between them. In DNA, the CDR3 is TGTGCCAGCAGAGCACAGGGAACGGGTGAGCAGTTCTTC. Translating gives CASRAQGTGEQFF. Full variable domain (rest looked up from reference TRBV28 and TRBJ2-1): DVKVTQSSRYLVKRTGEKVFLECVQDMDHENMFWYRQDPGLGLRLIYFSYDVKMKEKGDIPEGYSVSREKKERFSLILESASTNQTSMYLCASRAQGTGEQFFGPGTRLTVL.

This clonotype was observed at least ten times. Here the CDR3 reads CSARGISYNSPLHF. The DNA of the CDR3 is TGCAGTGCTAGAGGGATCTCCTATAATTCACCCCTCCACTTT. The chain uses TRBV20-1 and TRBJ1-6, with D unclear. CDR3 length equals 14 residues. V was clipped by 1 base and J by 0 bases, with 4 bases between them. The V gene's germline CDR1 is DFQATT and CDR2 SNEGSKA (reference sequence).

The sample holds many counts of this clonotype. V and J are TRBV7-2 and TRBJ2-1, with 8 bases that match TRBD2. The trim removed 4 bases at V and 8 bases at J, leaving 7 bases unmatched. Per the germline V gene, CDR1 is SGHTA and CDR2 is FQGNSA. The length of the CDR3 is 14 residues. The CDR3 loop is CASSSGTSFYEQFF. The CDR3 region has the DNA TGTGCCAGCAGCTCAGGGACTAGTTTCTATGAGCAGTTCTTC.

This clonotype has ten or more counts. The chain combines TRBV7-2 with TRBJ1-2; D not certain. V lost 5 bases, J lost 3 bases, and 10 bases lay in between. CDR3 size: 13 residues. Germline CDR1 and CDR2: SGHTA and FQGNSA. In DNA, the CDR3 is TGTGCCAGCAGCCTAAGTCTGGACTATGGCTACACCTTC. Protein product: CASSLSLDYGYTF. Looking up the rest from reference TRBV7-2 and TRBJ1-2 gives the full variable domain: GAGVSQSPSNKVTEKGKDVELRCDPISGHTALYWYRQSLGQGLEFLIYFQGNSAPDKSGLPSDRFSAERTGGSVSTLTIQRTQQEDSAVYLCASSLSLDYGYTFGSGTRLTVV.

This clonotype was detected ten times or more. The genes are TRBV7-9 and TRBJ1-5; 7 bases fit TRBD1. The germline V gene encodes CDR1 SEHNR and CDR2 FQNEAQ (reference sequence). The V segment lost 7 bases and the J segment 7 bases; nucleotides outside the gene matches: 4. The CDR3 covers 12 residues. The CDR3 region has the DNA TGTGCCAGCACCACAGGGGACCAGCCCCAGCATTTT. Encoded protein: CASTTGDQPQHF.

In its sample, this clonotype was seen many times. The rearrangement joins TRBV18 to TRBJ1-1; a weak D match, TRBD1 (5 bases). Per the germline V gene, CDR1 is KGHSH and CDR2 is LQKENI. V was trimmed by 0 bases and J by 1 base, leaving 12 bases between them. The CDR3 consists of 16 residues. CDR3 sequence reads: CASSPPGRGRNTEAFF. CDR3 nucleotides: TGTGCCAGCTCACCACCGGGACGAGGAAGGAACACTGAAGCTTTCTTT.

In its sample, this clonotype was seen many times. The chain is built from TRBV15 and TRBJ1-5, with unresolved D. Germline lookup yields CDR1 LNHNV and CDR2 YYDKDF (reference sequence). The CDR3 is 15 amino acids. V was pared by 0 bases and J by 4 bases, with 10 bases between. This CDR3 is CATSREGLPNQPQHF. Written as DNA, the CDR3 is TGTGCCACCAGCAGAGAAGGGCTTCCTAATCAGCCCCAGCATTTT.

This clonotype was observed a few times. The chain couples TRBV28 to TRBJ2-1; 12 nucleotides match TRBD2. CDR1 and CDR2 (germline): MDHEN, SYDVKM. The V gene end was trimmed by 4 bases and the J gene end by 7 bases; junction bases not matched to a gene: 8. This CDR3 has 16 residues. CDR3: CASSWASGRAWNEQFF. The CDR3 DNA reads TGTGCCAGCAGTTGGGCTAGCGGGAGGGCCTGGAATGAGCAGTTCTTC.

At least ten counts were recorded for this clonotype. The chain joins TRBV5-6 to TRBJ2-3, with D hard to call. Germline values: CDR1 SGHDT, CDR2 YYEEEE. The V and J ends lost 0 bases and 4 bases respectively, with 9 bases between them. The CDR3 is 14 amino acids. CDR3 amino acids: CASSLEGEPDTQYF. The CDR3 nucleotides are TGTGCCAGCAGCTTGGAAGGAGAACCAGATACGCAGTATTTT.

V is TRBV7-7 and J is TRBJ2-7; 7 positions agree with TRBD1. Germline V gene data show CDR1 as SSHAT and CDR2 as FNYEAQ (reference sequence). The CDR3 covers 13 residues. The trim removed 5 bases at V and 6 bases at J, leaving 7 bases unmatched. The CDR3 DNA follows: TGTGCCAGCAGCACTGAGACAGGGACCGAGCAGTACTTC. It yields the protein CASSTETGTEQYF.

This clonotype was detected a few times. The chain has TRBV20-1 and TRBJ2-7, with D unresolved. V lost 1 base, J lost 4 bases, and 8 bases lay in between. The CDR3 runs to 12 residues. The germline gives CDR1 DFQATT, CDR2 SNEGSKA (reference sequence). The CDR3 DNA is TGCAGTGCTAGAGGGAGCGTTTACGAGCAGTACTTC. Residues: CSARGSVYEQYF.

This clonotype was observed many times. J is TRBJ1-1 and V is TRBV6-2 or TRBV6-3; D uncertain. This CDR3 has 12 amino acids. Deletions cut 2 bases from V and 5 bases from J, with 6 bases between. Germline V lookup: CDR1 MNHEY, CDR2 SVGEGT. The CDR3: CASSYTWTEAFF. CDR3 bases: TGTGCCAGCAGTTACACCTGGACTGAAGCTTTCTTT.

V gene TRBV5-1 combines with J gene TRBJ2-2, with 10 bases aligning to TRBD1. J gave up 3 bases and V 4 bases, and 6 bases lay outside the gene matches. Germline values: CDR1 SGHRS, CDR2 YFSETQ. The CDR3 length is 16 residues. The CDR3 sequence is CASSLRTGGDTGELFF. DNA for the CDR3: TGCGCCAGCAGCCTCCGGACAGGGGGGGACACCGGGGAGCTGTTTTTT.

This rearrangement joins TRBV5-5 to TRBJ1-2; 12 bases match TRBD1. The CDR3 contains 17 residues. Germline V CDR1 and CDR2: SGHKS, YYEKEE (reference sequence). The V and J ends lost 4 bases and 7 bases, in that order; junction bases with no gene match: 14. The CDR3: CASSPSGTGGLDGGYTF. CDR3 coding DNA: TGTGCCAGCAGCCCCTCCGGGACAGGGGGCTTGGATGGTGGCTACACCTTC.

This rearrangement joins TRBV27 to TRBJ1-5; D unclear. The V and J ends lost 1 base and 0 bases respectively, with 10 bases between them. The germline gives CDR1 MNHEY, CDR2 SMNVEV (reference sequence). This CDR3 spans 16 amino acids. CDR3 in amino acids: CASSLFAGNSNQPQHF. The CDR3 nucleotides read TGTGCCAGCAGTTTATTCGCAGGCAATAGCAATCAGCCCCAGCATTTT.

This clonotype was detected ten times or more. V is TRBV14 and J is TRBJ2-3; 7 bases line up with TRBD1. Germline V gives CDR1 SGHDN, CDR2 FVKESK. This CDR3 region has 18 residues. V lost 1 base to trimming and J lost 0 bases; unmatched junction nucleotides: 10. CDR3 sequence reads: CASSQGTGYFLSTDTQYF. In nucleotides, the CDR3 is TGTGCCAGCAGCCAAGGGACAGGCTATTTCCTTAGCACAGATACGCAGTATTTT. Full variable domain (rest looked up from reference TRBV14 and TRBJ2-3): EAGVTQFPSHSVIEKGQTVTLRCDPISGHDNLYWYRRVMGKEIKFLLHFVKESKQDESGMPNNRFLAERTGGTYSTLKVQPAELEDSGVYFCASSQGTGYFLSTDTQYFGPGTRLTVL.